This T cell receptor (beta chain) was sequenced for a study of T cell repertoires in cytomegalovirus infection. Background on the study: Through public TCR beta signatures, both CMV infection and matching HLA type were indicated. General study points: What dominated the ex vivo response were HLA-C-restricted CMV-specific TCR beta clonotypes.

The germline V and J ends were trimmed by 2 bases and 3 bases, with 10 bases remaining between them. This CDR3 spans 14 amino acids. In germline, CDR1 is SGHVS, CDR2 FNYEAQ. A remark on this clonotype: Its antigen is not identified.

TCRdb analysed the reads with MiXCR anew, one entry per CDR3 protein. The sample holds about 310,000 distinct CDR3 sequences; around 25% are singletons and the top ten take 13%. The specimen comprised cultured PBMCs, sampled from culture after CMV antigen stimulation. This sequence was found in a human donor in good health (CMV status not recorded). Some clones in this sample may be carry-over from other donors' samples. V and J are TRBV7-6 and TRBJ1-1, with D possibly being TRBD1 (5 bases). The CDR3 DNA follows: TGTGCCAGCAGCTTATCTCAAGGGGACACTGAAGCTTTCTTT. This gives the protein CASSLSQGDTEAFF.